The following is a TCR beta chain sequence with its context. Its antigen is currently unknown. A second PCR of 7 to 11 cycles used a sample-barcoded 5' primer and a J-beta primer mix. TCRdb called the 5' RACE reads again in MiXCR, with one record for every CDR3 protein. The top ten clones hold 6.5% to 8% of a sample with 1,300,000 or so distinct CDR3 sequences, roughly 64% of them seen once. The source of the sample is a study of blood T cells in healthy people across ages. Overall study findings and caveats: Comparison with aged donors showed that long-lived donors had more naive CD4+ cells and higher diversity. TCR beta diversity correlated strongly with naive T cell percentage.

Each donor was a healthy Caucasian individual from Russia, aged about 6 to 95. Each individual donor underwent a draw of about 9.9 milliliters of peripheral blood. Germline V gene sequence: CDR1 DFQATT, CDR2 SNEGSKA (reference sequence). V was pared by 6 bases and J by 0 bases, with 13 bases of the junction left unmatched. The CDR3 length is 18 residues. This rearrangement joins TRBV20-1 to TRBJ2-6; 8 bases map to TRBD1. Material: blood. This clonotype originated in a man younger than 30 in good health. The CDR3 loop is CSAARPTGGFSGANVLTF. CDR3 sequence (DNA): TGCAGTGCCGCAAGGCCCACAGGGGGATTCTCTGGGGCCAACGTCCTGACTTTC.